One and the same sample provided the 13 T cell receptor beta chains below, sequenced in a study of TIL therapy for anti-PD-1-resistant metastatic lung cancer. The immunoSEQ assay was v3. TCRdb keeps only in-frame clones here, not all; method: immunoSEQ multiplex PCR. Of about 32,000 clones in the sample, 74% were seen once. Time point described: pre-treatment sample, taken before nivolumab and TIL therapy. Sequencing was performed on blood, taken at baseline. The receptors here all came from a woman aged 25-85 years with non-small cell lung cancer.

The chain is built from TRBV2 and TRBJ1-1, with a weak D call TRBD1 (6 bases). The V gene's germline CDR1 is SNHLY and CDR2 FYNNEI. V was pared by 6 bases and J by 3 bases, with 17 bases between. The CDR3 is 15 residues long. The DNA for the CDR3 is TGTGCCAGCAGCATCCCCGGGACATCGGACACTGAAGCTTTCTTT. Translated, it gives CASSIPGTSDTEAFF. Combining the CDR3 with reference TRBV2 and TRBJ1-1 gives the whole variable domain EPEVTQTPSHQVTQMGQEVILRCVPISNHLYFYWYRQILGQKVEFLVSFYNNEISEKSEIFDDQFSVERPDGSNFTLKIRSTKLEDSAMYFCASSIPGTSDTEAFFGQGTRLTVV.

V usage is TRBV7-8 and J usage is TRBJ1-5; D is possibly TRBD1 (5 bases). This CDR3 comprises 14 residues. Per germline, CDR1 SGHVS and CDR2 FQNEAQ. Trimming took off 6 bases at V and 0 bases at J, with 9 bases between the two ends. CDR3 protein: CASRLGASNQPQHF. Here the CDR3 DNA reads TGTGCCAGCAGACTAGGGGCTAGCAATCAGCCCCAGCATTTT.

The rearrangement links TRBV7-9 to TRBJ2-1; 14 bases align to TRBD2. The germline V gene has CDR1 SEHNR and CDR2 FQNEAQ (reference sequence). The CDR3 contains 17 residues. After removal of 5 bases from V and 7 bases from J, the junction contained 10 bases not matched to a gene. The CDR3: CASSLYRTSGRTNEQFF. CDR3 nucleotide sequence: TGTGCCAGCAGCCTCTATCGGACTAGCGGGAGGACGAATGAGCAGTTCTTC.

This sequence joins TRBV29-1 and TRBJ2-5; D perhaps matches TRBD1 (5 bases). In germline, CDR1 is SQVTM, CDR2 ANQGSEA. The germline V and J ends were trimmed by 8 bases and 2 bases, with 9 bases remaining between them. CDR3 length: 11 amino acids. The DNA for the CDR3 is TGCAGCAAGACAGAGCAAGAGACCCAGTACTTC. Amino acids: CSKTEQETQYF. The full variable domain, with the rest looked up from reference TRBV29-1 and TRBJ2-5, is SAVISQKPSRDICQRGTSLTIQCQVDSQVTMMFWYRQQPGQSLTLIATANQGSEATYESGFVIDKFPISRPNLTFSTLTVSNMSPEDSSIYLCSKTEQETQYFGPGTRLLVL.

The chain joins TRBV21-1 to TRBJ2-2; the table's TRBD2 call for D was not verified on the DNA. TRBV21-1 is an annotated pseudogene. This CDR3 has 18 residues. The CDR3 is CASRTSGLCEQNTGELFF. The CDR3 DNA reads TGTGCCAGCAGGACAAGCGGTCTTTGTGAACAAAACACCGGGGAGCTGTTTTTT.

This chain connects TRBV6-1 to TRBJ2-3; 8 bases agree with TRBD2. V dropped 1 base and J dropped 5; count of bases not matched to a gene: 5. The V gene's germline CDR1 is MNHNS and CDR2 SASEGT. The CDR3 runs 15 residues. The DNA for the CDR3 is TGTGCCAGCAGTGAAGTTCGGCTAGCGGGAGATACGCAGTATTTT. This codes for CASSEVRLAGDTQYF.

This clone was observed once. V is TRBV27 and J is TRBJ1-4, with D perhaps matching TRBD1 (5 bases). V gave up 3 bases and J gave up 7 bases, with 12 bases separating them. Germline CDR1 MNHEY, CDR2 SMNVEV (reference sequence). The CDR3 totals 14 residues. The CDR3 coding sequence is TGTGCCAGCAGTTTCGGGGCGGTTTCTGAAAAACTGTTTTTT. The encoded protein is CASSFGAVSEKLFF.

This clone was found once. The chain couples TRBV5-5 to TRBJ2-7; D remains unclear. The germline V and J ends were trimmed by 3 bases and 4 bases, with 14 bases remaining between them. CDR3 size: 14 residues. Germline lookup yields CDR1 SGHKS and CDR2 YYEKEE (reference sequence). The CDR3 sequence: CASSSKDGKYEQYF. In nucleotides, the CDR3 is TGTGCCAGCAGCTCGAAGGACGGAAAGTACGAGCAGTACTTC.

The V and J genes are TRBV7-8 and TRBJ2-2; 8 bases line up with TRBD2. Germline trimming cut 1 base from V and 4 bases from J; bases unmatched to any gene: 5. The CDR3 is 16 residues long. CDR1 and CDR2 from the germline V gene are SGHVS and FQNEAQ. The CDR3 DNA sequence: TGTGCCAGCAGCTTAGGGGCCGGGAGGGGCACCGGGGAGCTGTTTTTT. Its translation is CASSLGAGRGTGELFF.

The CDR3 bases are TGTGCCACCAGCAGCCCCTGGGAGAACACTGAAGCTTTCTTT. It encodes CATSSPWENTEAFF. The rearrangement uses TRBV15 and TRBJ1-1; D uncertain. Germline CDR1 and CDR2: LNHNV and YYDKDF (reference sequence). This CDR3 has 14 amino acids. V lost 3 bases to trimming and J lost 1 base, with 9 bases between them.

This clone came up once. The rearrangement links TRBV4-2 to TRBJ2-1; D not resolved. The ends were cut back, 0 bases at V and 8 bases at J, with 5 bases in the middle. Germline assignment: CDR1 LGHNA and CDR2 YNFKEQ. The CDR3 length is 12 residues. The CDR3 bases are TGTGCCAGCAGCCAAGATCTCCATGAGCAGTTCTTC. It translates to CASSQDLHEQFF.

The sample holds a few counts of this clone. This rearrangement joins TRBV6-1 to TRBJ2-7, with D perhaps matching TRBD1 (5 bases). The germline V gene encodes CDR1 MNHNS and CDR2 SASEGT. The CDR3 sequence is 13 residues long. Trimming shortened V by 4 bases and J by 4 bases, and 11 bases separated the two germline ends. CDR3 DNA: TGTGCCAGCAGTGGGGGCAGAGGATACGAGCAGTACTTC. Translation: CASSGGRGYEQYF.

The gene calls are TRBV28 and TRBJ1-1, with D perhaps TRBD1 (6 bases). The CDR3 extends over 14 amino acids. CDR1 is MDHEN, CDR2 SYDVKM, per germline. The V end was cut by 6 bases, the J end by 7 bases, with 18 bases between. The CDR3 here is CASSVGGLAGEAFF. For the CDR3, the DNA is TGTGCCAGCAGCGTCGGGGGCCTTGCCGGTGAAGCTTTCTTT.